This record concerns one T cell receptor (beta chain) sequence. As yet, its antigen is unknown. The data derive from a study of identifying expanded T cells in peripheral blood. The CDR3 has 13 amino acids. Germline V lookup: CDR1 SGHNT, CDR2 YYREEE (reference sequence). V was shortened by 0 bases and J by 3 bases, with 6 bases between the two germline ends. The assay was immunoSEQ multiplex PCR, and TCRdb's table has in-frame clones only and misses some. The table lists about 54,000 clones, approximately 89% of them singletons, with about 3.8% in the top ten. General study points: Technical replicates showed approximately 1.2 changed clones; approximately 2 weeks about 16; four weeks 19.

The rearrangement uses TRBV5-4 and TRBJ1-1, with a weak D call TRBD1 (5 bases). Sequencing was done on a sample of blood. The TCR originated in a person aged 18 to 75 in good health. The CDR3 DNA reads TGTGCCAGCAGCTTGGCGGGGGACACTGAAGCTTTCTTT. Translation gives CASSLAGDTEAFF.